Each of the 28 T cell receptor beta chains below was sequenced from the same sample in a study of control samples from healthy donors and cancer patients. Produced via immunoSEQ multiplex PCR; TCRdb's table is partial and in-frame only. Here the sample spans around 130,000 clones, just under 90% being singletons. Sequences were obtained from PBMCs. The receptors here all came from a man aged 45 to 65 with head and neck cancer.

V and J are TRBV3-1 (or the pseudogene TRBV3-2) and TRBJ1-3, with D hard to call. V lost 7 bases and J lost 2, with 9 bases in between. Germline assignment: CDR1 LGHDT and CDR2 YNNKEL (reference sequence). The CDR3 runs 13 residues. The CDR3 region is CASNRPPGNTIYF. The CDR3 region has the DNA TGTGCCAGCAACAGACCCCCTGGAAACACCATATATTTT.

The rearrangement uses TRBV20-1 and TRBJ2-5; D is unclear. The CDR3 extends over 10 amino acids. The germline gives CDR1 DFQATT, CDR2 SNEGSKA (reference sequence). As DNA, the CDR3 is TGCCAAAACGGGTATAGCCCCCAGTACTTC. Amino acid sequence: CQNGYSPQYF.

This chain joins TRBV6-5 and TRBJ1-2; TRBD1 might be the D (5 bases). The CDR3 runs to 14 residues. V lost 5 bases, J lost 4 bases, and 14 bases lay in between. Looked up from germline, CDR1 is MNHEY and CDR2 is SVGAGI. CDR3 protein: CASSPRRGGYGYTF. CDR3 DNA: TGTGCCAGCAGTCCCCGAAGGGGTGGCTATGGCTACACCTTC.

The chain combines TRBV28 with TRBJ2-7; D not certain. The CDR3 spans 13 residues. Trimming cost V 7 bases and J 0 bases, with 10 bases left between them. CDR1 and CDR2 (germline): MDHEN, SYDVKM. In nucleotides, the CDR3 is TGTGCCAGCACAACTGGGGACTCCTACGAGCAGTACTTC. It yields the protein CASTTGDSYEQYF.

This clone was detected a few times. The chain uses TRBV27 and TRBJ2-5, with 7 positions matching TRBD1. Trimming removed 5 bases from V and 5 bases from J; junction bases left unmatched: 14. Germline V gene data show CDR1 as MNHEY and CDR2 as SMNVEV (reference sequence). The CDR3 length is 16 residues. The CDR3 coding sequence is TGTGCCAGCAGTGCACGGCCCATAGGACAGGTGGAGACCCAGTACTTC. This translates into CASSARPIGQVETQYF.

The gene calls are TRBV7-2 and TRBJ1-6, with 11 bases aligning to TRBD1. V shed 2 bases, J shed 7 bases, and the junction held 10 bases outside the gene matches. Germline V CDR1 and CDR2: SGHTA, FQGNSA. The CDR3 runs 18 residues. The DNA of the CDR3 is TGTGCCAGCAGCTTAACAAGTGGTTGGGACAGGGGGAATTCACCCCTCCACTTT. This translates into CASSLTSGWDRGNSPLHF.

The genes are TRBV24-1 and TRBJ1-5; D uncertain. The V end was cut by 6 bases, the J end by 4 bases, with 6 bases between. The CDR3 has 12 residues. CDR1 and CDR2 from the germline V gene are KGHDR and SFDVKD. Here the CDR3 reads CATSTVNQPQHF. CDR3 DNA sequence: TGTGCCACCAGTACAGTGAATCAGCCCCAGCATTTT.

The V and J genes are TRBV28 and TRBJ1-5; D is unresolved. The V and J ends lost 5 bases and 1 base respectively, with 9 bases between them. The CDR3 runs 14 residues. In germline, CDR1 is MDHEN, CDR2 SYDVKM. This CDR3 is CASSLSSSNQPQHF. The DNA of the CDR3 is TGTGCCAGCAGTCTCAGTTCGAGCAATCAGCCCCAGCATTTT.

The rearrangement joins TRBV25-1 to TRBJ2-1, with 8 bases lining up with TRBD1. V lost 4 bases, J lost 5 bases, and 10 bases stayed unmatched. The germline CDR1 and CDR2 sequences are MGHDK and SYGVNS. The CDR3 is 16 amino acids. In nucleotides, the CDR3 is TGTGCCAGCAGTGTAGTATGGACAGGGTTGAACAATGAGCAGTTCTTC. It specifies CASSVVWTGLNNEQFF.

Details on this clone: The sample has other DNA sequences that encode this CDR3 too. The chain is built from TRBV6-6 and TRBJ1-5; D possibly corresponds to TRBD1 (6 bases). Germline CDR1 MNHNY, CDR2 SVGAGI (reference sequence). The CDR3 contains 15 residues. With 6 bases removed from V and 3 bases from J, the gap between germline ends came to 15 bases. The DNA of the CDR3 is TGTGCCAGCAGGGGGGCGGGGGGAGACAATCAGCCCCAGCATTTT. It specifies CASRGAGGDNQPQHF.

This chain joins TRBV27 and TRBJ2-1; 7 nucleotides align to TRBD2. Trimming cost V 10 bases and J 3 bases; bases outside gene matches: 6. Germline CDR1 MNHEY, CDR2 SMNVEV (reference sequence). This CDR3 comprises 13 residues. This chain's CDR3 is CATAGVSYNEQFF. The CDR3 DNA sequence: TGTGCCACCGCGGGAGTGAGCTACAATGAGCAGTTCTTC.

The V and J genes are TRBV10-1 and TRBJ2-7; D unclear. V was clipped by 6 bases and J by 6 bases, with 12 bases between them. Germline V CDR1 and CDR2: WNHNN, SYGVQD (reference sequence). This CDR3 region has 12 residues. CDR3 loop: CASSKVPGEQYF. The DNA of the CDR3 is TGCGCCAGCAGCAAGGTCCCTGGCGAGCAGTACTTC.

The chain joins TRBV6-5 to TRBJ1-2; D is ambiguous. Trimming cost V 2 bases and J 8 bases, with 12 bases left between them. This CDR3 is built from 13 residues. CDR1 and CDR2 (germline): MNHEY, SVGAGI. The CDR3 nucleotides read TGTGCCAGCAGTTACGCCAGTTCGGGGGGCTACACCTTC. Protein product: CASSYASSGGYTF.

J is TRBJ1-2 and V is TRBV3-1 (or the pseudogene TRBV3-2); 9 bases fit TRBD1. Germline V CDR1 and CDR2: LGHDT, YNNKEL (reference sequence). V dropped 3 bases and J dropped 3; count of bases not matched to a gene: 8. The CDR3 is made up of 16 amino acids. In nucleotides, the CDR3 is TGTGCCAGCAGCCACCACCGGGACAGGGAGGACTATGGCTACACCTTC. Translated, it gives CASSHHRDREDYGYTF.

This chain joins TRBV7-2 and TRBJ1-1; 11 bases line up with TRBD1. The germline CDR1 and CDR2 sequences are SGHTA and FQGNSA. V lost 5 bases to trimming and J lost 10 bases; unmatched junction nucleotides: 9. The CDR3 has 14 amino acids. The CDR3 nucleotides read TGTGCCAGCAGCCCGGACAGGGGGCGGTCTCGAGCTTTCTTT. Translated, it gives CASSPDRGRSRAFF.

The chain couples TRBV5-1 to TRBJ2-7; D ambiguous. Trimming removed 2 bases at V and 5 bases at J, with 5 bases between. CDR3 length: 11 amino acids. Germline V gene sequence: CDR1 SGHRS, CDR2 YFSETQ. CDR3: CASSFSDEQYF. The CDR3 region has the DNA TGCGCCAGCAGCTTCAGCGACGAGCAGTACTTC.

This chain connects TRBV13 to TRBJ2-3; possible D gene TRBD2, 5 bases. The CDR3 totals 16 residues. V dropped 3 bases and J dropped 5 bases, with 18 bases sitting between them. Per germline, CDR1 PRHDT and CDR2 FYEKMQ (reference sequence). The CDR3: CASSLAFRTEGDTQYF. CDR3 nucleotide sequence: TGTGCCAGCAGCTTGGCTTTCAGGACTGAGGGAGATACGCAGTATTTT.

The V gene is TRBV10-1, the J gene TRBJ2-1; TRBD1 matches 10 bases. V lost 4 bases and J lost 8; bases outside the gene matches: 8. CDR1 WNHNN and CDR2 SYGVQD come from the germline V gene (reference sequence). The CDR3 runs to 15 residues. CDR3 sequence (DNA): TGCGCCAGCAGTGGAGAGGGGACAGGGGTGTATGAGCAGTTCTTC. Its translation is CASSGEGTGVYEQFF.

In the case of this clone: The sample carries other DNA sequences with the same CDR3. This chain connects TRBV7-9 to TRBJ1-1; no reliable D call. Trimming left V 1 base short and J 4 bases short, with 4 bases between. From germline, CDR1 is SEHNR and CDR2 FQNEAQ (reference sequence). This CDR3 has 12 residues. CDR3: CASSLVVTEAFF. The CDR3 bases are TGTGCCAGCAGCTTAGTAGTCACTGAAGCTTTCTTT.

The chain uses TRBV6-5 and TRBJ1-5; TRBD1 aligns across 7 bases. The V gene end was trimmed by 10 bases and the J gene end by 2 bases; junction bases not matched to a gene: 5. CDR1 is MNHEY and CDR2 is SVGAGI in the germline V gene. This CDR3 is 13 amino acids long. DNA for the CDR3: TGTGCCACCTCCGGGACAGGCAATCAGCCCCAGCATTTT. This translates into CATSGTGNQPQHF.

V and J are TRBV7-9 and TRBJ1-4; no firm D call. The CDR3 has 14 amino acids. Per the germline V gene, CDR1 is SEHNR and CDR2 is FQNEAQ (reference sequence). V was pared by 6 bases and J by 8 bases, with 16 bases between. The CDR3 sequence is CASSVGLDMEKLFF. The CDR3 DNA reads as TGTGCCAGCAGTGTAGGGTTGGATATGGAAAAACTGTTTTTT.

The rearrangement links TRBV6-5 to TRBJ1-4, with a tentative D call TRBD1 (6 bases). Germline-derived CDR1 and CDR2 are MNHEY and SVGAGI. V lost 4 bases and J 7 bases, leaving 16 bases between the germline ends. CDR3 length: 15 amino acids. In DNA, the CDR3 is TGTGCCAGCAGTTCCCACAGGGCGGCTCCTGAAAAACTGTTTTTT. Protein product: CASSSHRAAPEKLFF.

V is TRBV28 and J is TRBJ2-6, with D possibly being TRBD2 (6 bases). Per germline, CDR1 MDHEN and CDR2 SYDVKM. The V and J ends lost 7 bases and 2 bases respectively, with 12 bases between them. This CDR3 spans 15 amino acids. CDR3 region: CASNLGGAGANVLTF. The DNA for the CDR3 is TGTGCCAGCAACTTAGGCGGGGCTGGGGCCAACGTCCTGACTTTC.

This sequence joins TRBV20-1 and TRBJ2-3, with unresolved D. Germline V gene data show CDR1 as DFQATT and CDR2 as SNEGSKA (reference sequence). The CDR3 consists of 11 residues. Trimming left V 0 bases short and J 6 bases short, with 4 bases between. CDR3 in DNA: TGCAGTGCTAGAGAGGTGGATACGCAGTATTTT. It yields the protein CSAREVDTQYF.

CDR3 DNA: TGCGCCAGCAGTGAAGGCACCGCTAACTATGGCTACACCTTC. Protein sequence: CASSEGTANYGYTF. The chain joins TRBV10-1 to TRBJ1-2; D not certain. Between the trimmed V and J ends, which lost 3 bases and 0 bases, there was a span of 8 bases. The V gene's germline CDR1 is WNHNN and CDR2 SYGVQD (reference sequence). This CDR3 has 14 amino acids.

For the CDR3, the DNA is TGTGCCAGCAGTCTTGACAGCTCCTACAATGAGCAGTTCTTC. It encodes CASSLDSSYNEQFF. The V gene is TRBV6-5, the J gene TRBJ2-1; TRBD1 is a possible D gene (5 bases). This CDR3 spans 14 amino acids. Trimming removed 5 bases at V and 0 bases at J, with 8 bases between. Germline-derived CDR1 and CDR2 are MNHEY and SVGAGI.

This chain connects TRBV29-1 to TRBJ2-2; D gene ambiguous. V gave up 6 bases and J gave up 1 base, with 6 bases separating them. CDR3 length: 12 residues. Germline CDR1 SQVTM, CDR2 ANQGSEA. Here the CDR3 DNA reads TGCAGCGTACCCAAGAACACCGGGGAGCTGTTTTTT. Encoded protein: CSVPKNTGELFF.

CDR3: CASSLSRGRETRRGGYTF. The CDR3, as DNA: TGTGCCAGCAGCCTTAGCCGGGGGAGGGAAACCCGCCGAGGAGGCTACACCTTC. This sequence joins TRBV7-2 and TRBJ1-2; a possible D gene is TRBD1 (5 bases). The germline CDR1 and CDR2 sequences are SGHTA and FQGNSA. Trimming shortened V by 5 bases and J by 8 bases, and 30 bases separated the two germline ends. The CDR3 is 18 amino acids.